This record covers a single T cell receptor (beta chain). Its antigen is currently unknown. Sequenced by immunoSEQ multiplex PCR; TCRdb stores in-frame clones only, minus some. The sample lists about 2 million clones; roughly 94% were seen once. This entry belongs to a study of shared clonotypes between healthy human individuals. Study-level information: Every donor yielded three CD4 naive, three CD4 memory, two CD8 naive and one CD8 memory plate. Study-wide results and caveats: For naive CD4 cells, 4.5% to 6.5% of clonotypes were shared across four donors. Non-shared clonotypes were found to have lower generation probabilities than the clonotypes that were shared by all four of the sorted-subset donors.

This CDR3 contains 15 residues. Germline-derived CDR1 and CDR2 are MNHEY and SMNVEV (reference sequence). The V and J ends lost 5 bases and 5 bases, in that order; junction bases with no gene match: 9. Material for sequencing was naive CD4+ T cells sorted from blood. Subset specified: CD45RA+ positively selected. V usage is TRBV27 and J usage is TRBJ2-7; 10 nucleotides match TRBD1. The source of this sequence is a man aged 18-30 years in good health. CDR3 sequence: CASSDLRDRGHEQYF. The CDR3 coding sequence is TGTGCCAGCAGTGACCTCCGGGACAGGGGTCACGAGCAGTACTTC.